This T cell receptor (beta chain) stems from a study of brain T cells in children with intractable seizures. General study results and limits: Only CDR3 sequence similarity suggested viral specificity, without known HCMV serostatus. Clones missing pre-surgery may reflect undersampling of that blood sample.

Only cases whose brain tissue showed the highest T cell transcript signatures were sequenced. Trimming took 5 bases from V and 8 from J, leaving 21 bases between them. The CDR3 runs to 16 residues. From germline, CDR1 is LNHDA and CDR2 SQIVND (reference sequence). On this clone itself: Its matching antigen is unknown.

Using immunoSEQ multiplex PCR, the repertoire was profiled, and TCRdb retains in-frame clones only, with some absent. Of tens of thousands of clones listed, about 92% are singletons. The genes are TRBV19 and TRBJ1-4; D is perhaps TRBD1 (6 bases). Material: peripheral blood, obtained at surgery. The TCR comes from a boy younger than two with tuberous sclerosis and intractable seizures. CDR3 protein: CASSPETGPGREKLFF. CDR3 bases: TGTGCCAGTAGTCCTGAAACAGGGCCTGGGAGGGAAAAACTGTTTTTT.